Detailed here is one TCR beta chain. Its specificity is not known. TCRdb called the 5' RACE reads again in MiXCR, with one record for every CDR3 protein. This sample carries approximately 300,000 distinct CDR3 sequences, more than 15% of them seen once, and the ten largest clones take 20% to 25%. The source of the sample is a study of T-cell memory formation after mild COVID-19. Study-wide results and caveats: CD4+ contracting clones were found mainly in CM and EM, and CD8+ ones in EMRA.

Specimen: PBMCs or a T cell subset sorted from them (not recorded which). This sequence was found in a man aged 18 to 30 who had mild COVID-19 (a few samples of this study predate the infection). Cell type and time point are not known.

The CDR3 region has the DNA TGTGCCATCAGCGGGATTGCGTCGAGCTCTGGAAACACCATATATTTT. Protein product: CAISGIASSSGNTIYF. The chain links TRBV10-3 to TRBJ1-3; D remains unclear. Trimming took 6 bases from V and 0 from J, leaving 15 bases between them. The CDR3 extends over 16 amino acids. CDR1 is ENHRY, CDR2 SYGVKD, per germline.